What follows is one T cell receptor (beta chain) and its context. As yet, its antigen is unknown. The table came from immunoSEQ multiplex PCR; TCRdb's copy has only in-frame clones and leaves some out. The data show over 30,000 clones, with around 90% seen just once and 4% held by the top ten. This CDR3 is 14 amino acids long. Deletions cut 2 bases from V and 1 base from J, with 8 bases between. Germline V gene sequence: CDR1 MDHEN, CDR2 SYDVKM. This record belongs to a study of OX40 agonist ivuxolimab in advanced cancers. Study results and caveats: Among the least clonally expanded were partial responders at 0.1-3.0 mg/kg. In the 0.1 to 3.0 mg/kg range, CD4+ and CD8+ blood T cells had expanded clonally by week 6.

The clonotype originates from an adult with an advanced solid tumor such as melanoma, head and neck, liver or kidney cancer. Sample: CD4+ or CD8+ T cells sorted from blood, taken in a trial of the OX40 agonist ivuxolimab. The chain uses TRBV28 and TRBJ1-1, with D uncertain. The CDR3 DNA reads as TGTGCCAGCAGTTTAGGGCAGCAGAACACTGAAGCTTTCTTT. Translated, it gives CASSLGQQNTEAFF.